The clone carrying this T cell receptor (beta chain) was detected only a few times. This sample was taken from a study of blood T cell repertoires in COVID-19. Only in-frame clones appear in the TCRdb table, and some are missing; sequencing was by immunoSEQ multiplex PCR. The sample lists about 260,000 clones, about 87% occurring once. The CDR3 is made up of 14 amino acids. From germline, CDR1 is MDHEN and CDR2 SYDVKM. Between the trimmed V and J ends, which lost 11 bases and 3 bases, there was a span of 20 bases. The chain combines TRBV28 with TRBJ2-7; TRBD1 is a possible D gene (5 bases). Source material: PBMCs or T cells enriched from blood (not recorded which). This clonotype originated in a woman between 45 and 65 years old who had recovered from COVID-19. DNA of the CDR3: TGTGCCGGAGCCCCGAGACAGCTCTTCTACGAGCAGTACTTC. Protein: CAGAPRQLFYEQYF.